This note documents a single T cell receptor beta chain sequence. This specimen belongs to a study of T-cell memory formation after mild COVID-19. The overall study: Largely, TCR clusters stayed within a single donor.

UMIs and sample barcodes were carried by the TCR alpha and TCR beta cDNA libraries that 5'RACE produced using constant-segment primers. TCRdb independently ran MiXCR on the 5' RACE reads; one entry per CDR3 protein. The sample contains 5,000 or so distinct CDR3 sequences, 44% of which appear only once. The sample comprised PBMCs or a T cell subset sorted from them (not recorded which). The clonotype originates from an adult who had mild COVID-19 (a few samples of this study predate the infection). Cell type and time point are not known.

The CDR3: CATSSRTNEAFF. CDR3 DNA sequence: TGTGCCACCAGCTCTAGGACAAATGAAGCTTTCTTT. This chain uses TRBV24-1 with TRBJ1-1, with D possibly TRBD1 on 5 matching bases. This CDR3 has 12 residues. V lost 7 bases and J lost 7, with 12 bases in between. CDR1 and CDR2 (germline): KGHDR, SFDVKD.